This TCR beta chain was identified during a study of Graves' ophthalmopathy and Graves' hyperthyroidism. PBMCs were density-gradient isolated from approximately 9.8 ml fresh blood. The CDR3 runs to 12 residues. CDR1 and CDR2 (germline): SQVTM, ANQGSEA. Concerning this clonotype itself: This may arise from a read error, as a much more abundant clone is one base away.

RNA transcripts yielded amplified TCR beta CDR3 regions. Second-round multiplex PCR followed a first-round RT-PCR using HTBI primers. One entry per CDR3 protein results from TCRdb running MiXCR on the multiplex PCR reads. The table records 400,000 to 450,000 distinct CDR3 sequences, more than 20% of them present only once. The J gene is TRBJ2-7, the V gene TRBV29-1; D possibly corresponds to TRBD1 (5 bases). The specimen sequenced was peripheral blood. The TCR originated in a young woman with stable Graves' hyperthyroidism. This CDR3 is CSVETVSYEQCF. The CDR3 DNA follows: TGCAGCGTTGAGACAGTTTCGTACGAGCAGTGCTTC.